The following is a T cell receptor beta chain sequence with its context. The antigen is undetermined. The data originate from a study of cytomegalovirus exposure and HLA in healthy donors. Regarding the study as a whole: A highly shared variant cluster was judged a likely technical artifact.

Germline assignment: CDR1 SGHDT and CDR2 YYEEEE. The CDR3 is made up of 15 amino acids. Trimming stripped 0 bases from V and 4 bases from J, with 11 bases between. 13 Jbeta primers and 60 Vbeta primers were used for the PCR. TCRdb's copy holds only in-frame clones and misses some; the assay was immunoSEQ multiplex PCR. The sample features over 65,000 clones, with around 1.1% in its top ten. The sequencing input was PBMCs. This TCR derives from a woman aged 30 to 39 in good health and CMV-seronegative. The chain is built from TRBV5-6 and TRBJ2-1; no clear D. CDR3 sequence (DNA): TGTGCCAGCAGCTTGGGGGCAGAGATTTACAATGAGCAGTTCTTC. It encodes CASSLGAEIYNEQFF.